A single sample is the source of the 25 T cell receptor beta chains below, sequenced in a study of CD8 T cells in ankylosing spondylitis. Study results and caveats: Seemingly distinctive of ankylosing spondylitis blood was a TCR beta motif formed by eight highly homologous variants.

TCRdb analysed the 5' RACE reads with MiXCR anew, one entry per CDR3 protein. The table has 500,000 to 550,000 distinct CDR3 sequences, roughly 12% seen once. No antigens are known for them. The specimen was blood, either unsorted or a sorted T cell fraction (not recorded which). The receptors were sampled from a male donor with ankylosing spondylitis.

The table lists this clonotype with a few counts. The CDR3: CASRDSGDNWNEQFF. CDR3 nucleotide sequence: TGTGCCAGCAGAGACTCAGGGGATAATTGGAATGAGCAGTTCTTC. This chain connects TRBV7-9 to TRBJ2-1; perhaps TRBD1 as D (6 bases). Germline V gives CDR1 SEHNR, CDR2 FQNEAQ (reference sequence). Trimming left V 6 bases short and J 7 bases short, with 19 bases between. CDR3 length: 15 amino acids.

The chain joins TRBV11-2 to TRBJ2-3; D uncertain. The germline gives CDR1 SGHAT, CDR2 FQNNGV. CDR3 length: 15 amino acids. Trimming removed 5 bases from V and 2 bases from J, with 14 bases in between. The CDR3 nucleotides are TGTGCCAGCAGCGCCATACCTAACAACACAGATACGCAGTATTTT. Its translation: CASSAIPNNTDTQYF.

This clonotype has just one count. The chain is built from TRBV7-2 and TRBJ1-4; TRBD1 aligns across 11 bases. The germline V gene encodes CDR1 SGHTA and CDR2 FQGNSA. The CDR3 extends over 17 amino acids. V lost 5 bases to trimming and J lost 5 bases; unmatched junction nucleotides: 10. CDR3 bases: TGTGCCAGCAGCCGCTGGACAGGGGGCAACCTAAATGAAAAACTGTTTTTT. Translation: CASSRWTGGNLNEKLFF.

This clonotype was detected only a few times. The chain carries TRBV5-1 and TRBJ2-7; the match to TRBD1 covers 9 bases. V shed 0 bases and J 4 bases; nucleotides not matched to a gene: 5. Germline V gene data show CDR1 as SGHRS and CDR2 as YFSETQ. This CDR3 has 15 residues. The CDR3: CASSLGTGGEYEQYF. CDR3 in DNA: TGCGCCAGCAGCTTGGGTACAGGGGGCGAATACGAGCAGTACTTC.

This CDR3 reads CSVDRRDEQFF. The CDR3 coding sequence is TGCAGCGTTGATCGGCGCGATGAGCAGTTCTTC. This chain links TRBV29-1 with TRBJ2-1, with unresolved D. CDR1 is SQVTM, CDR2 ANQGSEA, per germline. This CDR3 comprises 11 residues. V gave up 3 bases and J gave up 8 bases, with 8 bases separating them.

This clonotype showed up many times. The rearrangement joins TRBV20-1 to TRBJ1-5; D might be TRBD1 (5 bases). This CDR3 has 14 amino acids. V dropped 6 bases and J dropped 0 bases, with 12 bases sitting between them. Germline V gives CDR1 DFQATT, CDR2 SNEGSKA (reference sequence). For the CDR3, the DNA is TGCAGTGCGGAACGGGGGTTTAGCAATCAGCCCCAGCATTTT. Translated: CSAERGFSNQPQHF.

This clonotype was seen a few times. The CDR3 loop is CASSSRRLAGGPTTVYNEQFF. Written as DNA, the CDR3 is TGCGCCAGCAGCTCGCGCCGACTAGCGGGAGGCCCGACTACGGTCTACAATGAGCAGTTCTTC. The chain has TRBV5-1 and TRBJ2-1, with TRBD2 identical over 13 bases. V was pared by 3 bases and J by 3 bases, with 18 bases of the junction left unmatched. Germline V gene data show CDR1 as SGHRS and CDR2 as YFSETQ. This CDR3 has 21 residues.

The table lists this clonotype with a few counts. The V and J genes are TRBV28 and TRBJ2-7; either TRBD1 or TRBD2 may supply D (5 bases each). The V gene's germline CDR1 is MDHEN and CDR2 SYDVKM. The ends were cut back, 1 base at V and 0 bases at J, with 7 bases in the middle. This CDR3 comprises 14 residues. The CDR3 loop is CASSLLGDSYEQYF. DNA for the CDR3: TGTGCCAGCAGTTTATTGGGGGACTCCTACGAGCAGTACTTC.

This clonotype was observed at least ten times. The J gene is TRBJ2-1, the V gene TRBV3-1; 12 bases match TRBD2. V lost 6 bases, J lost 7 bases, and 4 bases stayed unmatched. Germline CDR1 is LGHDT and CDR2 is YNNKEL (reference sequence). This CDR3 region has 14 residues. CDR3 loop: CASSGGLAGNEQFF. The CDR3 region has the DNA TGTGCCAGCAGTGGCGGACTAGCGGGAAATGAGCAGTTCTTC.

This clonotype was detected a few times. V and J are TRBV5-1 and TRBJ1-6; 8 positions match TRBD1. With 0 bases clipped from V and 14 bases from J, the junction kept 7 bases outside the gene matches. CDR1 is SGHRS, CDR2 YFSETQ, per germline. The CDR3 length is 14 residues. CDR3 in DNA: TGCGCCAGCAGCTTGGGGCAGGGGGCAGGGACCCTCCACTTT. Protein sequence: CASSLGQGAGTLHF.

This clonotype was counted a few times. V and J are TRBV24-1 and TRBJ2-1; 14 bases agree with TRBD2. J was trimmed by 7 bases and V by 2 bases; bases with no gene match: 6. The CDR3 has 17 amino acids. Germline assignment: CDR1 KGHDR and CDR2 SFDVKD. Here the CDR3 DNA reads TGTGCCACCAGTGATTCGACTAGCGGGAGGGCTCGGAATGAGCAGTTCTTC. Amino acids: CATSDSTSGRARNEQFF.

V gene TRBV29-1 combines with J gene TRBJ2-1; D is possibly TRBD1 (6 bases). Per germline, CDR1 SQVTM and CDR2 ANQGSEA. The CDR3 is 14 amino acids. Between the trimmed V and J ends, which lost 2 bases and 4 bases, there was a span of 12 bases. The CDR3, as DNA: TGCAGCGTTGAATCCCGGACAGCTTACAATGAGCAGTTCTTC. This translates into CSVESRTAYNEQFF.

This clonotype was counted at least ten times. The V gene is TRBV12-3 or TRBV12-4, the J gene TRBJ2-3, with a tentative D call TRBD1 (6 bases). V shed 1 base and J shed 4 bases, with 6 bases lying between them. The CDR3 has 13 amino acids. The CDR3 nucleotides are TGTGCCAGCAGTTTAGGGACAGCAGATACGCAGTATTTT. This codes for CASSLGTADTQYF.

This chain uses TRBV3-1 with TRBJ2-7; TRBD1 aligns across 7 bases. CDR3 length: 17 residues. The V gene end was trimmed by 0 bases and the J gene end by 3 bases; junction bases not matched to a gene: 11. Germline loops: CDR1 LGHDT, CDR2 YNNKEL (reference sequence). The CDR3 loop is CASSQDGDRVCNYEQYV. In DNA form, the CDR3 reads TGTGCCAGCAGCCAAGACGGAGACAGGGTTTGCAACTACGAGCAGTACGTC.

This clonotype has just a few counts. J is TRBJ2-3 and V is TRBV3-1; D gene uncertain. V lost 1 base to trimming and J lost 2 bases, with 7 bases between them. From germline, CDR1 is LGHDT and CDR2 YNNKEL (reference sequence). This CDR3 has 14 residues. The CDR3 is CASSQVLYTDTQYF. CDR3 in DNA: TGTGCCAGCAGCCAAGTTCTTTACACAGATACGCAGTATTTT.

This clonotype turned up a few times. The gene calls are TRBV10-1 and TRBJ2-7; D remains ambiguous. The V gene lost 2 bases and the J gene lost 0 bases, with 2 bases spanning the gap. This CDR3 has 12 amino acids. Germline V lookup: CDR1 WNHNN, CDR2 SYGVQD (reference sequence). The CDR3 region is CASSETSYEQYF. The CDR3 region has the DNA TGCGCCAGCAGTGAGACCTCCTACGAGCAGTACTTC.

This clonotype was found many times. The chain links TRBV12-3 or TRBV12-4 to TRBJ1-2, with D possibly matching TRBD1 (5 bases). With 7 bases removed from V and 5 bases from J, the gap between germline ends came to 14 bases. The CDR3 has 13 amino acids. CDR3 in DNA: TGTGCCAGCATTCCGACGGGGCCATATGGCTACACCTTC. Encoded protein: CASIPTGPYGYTF.

This clonotype was seen once. The chain recombines TRBV2 with TRBJ1-6; D gene unclear. The V end lost 2 bases, the J end lost 3 bases, and 5 bases lay between the germline ends. In germline, CDR1 is SNHLY, CDR2 FYNNEI. This CDR3 is 14 amino acids long. The CDR3 loop is CASSEKGYNSPLHF. In DNA, the CDR3 is TGTGCCAGCAGTGAAAAAGGCTATAATTCACCCCTCCACTTT.

V usage is TRBV2 and J usage is TRBJ2-7; D remains ambiguous. Germline assignment: CDR1 SNHLY and CDR2 FYNNEI. Trimming cost V 6 bases and J 1 base, with 7 bases left between them. The CDR3 runs 12 residues. CDR3 DNA: TGTGCCAGCAGCAAACAGTCCTACGAGCAGTACGTC. Translating gives CASSKQSYEQYV.

The V and J genes are TRBV3-1 and TRBJ2-5; D is possibly TRBD2 (6 bases). The CDR3 is 15 residues long. Trimming stripped 1 base from V and 1 base from J, with 10 bases between. CDR1 is LGHDT and CDR2 is YNNKEL in the germline V gene (reference sequence). CDR3 DNA sequence: TGTGCCAGCAGCCAAGTGACCGGGGGCCAAGAGACCCAGTACTTC. Amino acid sequence: CASSQVTGGQETQYF.

This clonotype was picked up a small number of times. The rearrangement uses TRBV7-2 and TRBJ2-3; the match to TRBD2 covers 10 bases. The CDR3 has 12 amino acids. V lost 5 bases, J lost 10 bases, and 3 bases stayed unmatched. The germline CDR1 and CDR2 sequences are SGHTA and FQGNSA. The CDR3 coding sequence is TGTGCCAGCAGCCACCTAGCGGGAGCGCAGTATTTT. Its protein product is CASSHLAGAQYF.

V gene TRBV30 combines with J gene TRBJ1-6; D not certain. The CDR3 sequence is 14 residues long. The germline CDR1 and CDR2 sequences are GTSNPN and SVGIG (reference sequence). Trimming removed 3 bases from V and 10 bases from J, with 16 bases in between. This chain's CDR3 is CAWSRTTVPSPLHF. In nucleotides, the CDR3 is TGTGCCTGGAGCAGAACAACGGTTCCCTCACCCCTCCACTTT.

The sample holds a few counts of this clonotype. The chain joins TRBV29-1 to TRBJ1-2, with D unclear. Germline lookup yields CDR1 SQVTM and CDR2 ANQGSEA. V was cut by 1 base and J by 4 bases, with 10 bases left in between. The CDR3 sequence is 13 residues long. The DNA for the CDR3 is TGCAGCGTTGAAGTAACAGACTCCTATGGCTACACCTTC. Translated, it gives CSVEVTDSYGYTF.

This clonotype has a handful of counts. The gene calls are TRBV6-5 and TRBJ1-2, with D possibly TRBD1 on 6 matching bases. Trimming took off 2 bases at V and 6 bases at J, with 19 bases between the two ends. Germline loops: CDR1 MNHEY, CDR2 SVGAGI. This CDR3 has 16 amino acids. The CDR3 is CASSYGQTENKNGYTF. CDR3 sequence (DNA): TGTGCCAGCAGTTACGGACAGACGGAAAACAAGAATGGCTACACCTTC.

This clonotype was detected many times. The rearrangement links TRBV10-1 to TRBJ2-3, with D unclear. The CDR3 length is 14 residues. The V end lost 6 bases, the J end lost 0 bases, and 10 bases lay between the germline ends. Germline V CDR1 and CDR2: WNHNN, SYGVQD (reference sequence). DNA for the CDR3: TGCGCCAGCAGGATTCGGCATAGCACAGATACGCAGTATTTT. It is translated as CASRIRHSTDTQYF.